The 24 T cell receptor beta chains below all came from one sample that was sequenced in a study of cytomegalovirus exposure and HLA in healthy donors. The PCR made use of 60 Vbeta and 13 Jbeta primers. Only in-frame clones appear in the TCRdb table, and some are missing; sequencing was by immunoSEQ multiplex PCR. The sample shows some 110,000 clones, more than 70% of them seen only once. Sequencing was carried out using PBMCs. These receptors all stem from a young man in good health and CMV-seronegative.

This chain joins TRBV30 and TRBJ2-7, with 8 bases aligning to TRBD1. CDR1 and CDR2 from the germline V gene are GTSNPN and SVGIG (reference sequence). V dropped 0 bases and J dropped 6; count of bases not matched to a gene: 10. The CDR3 covers 15 residues. CDR3 in DNA: TGTGCCTGGAGTGTACTGGACAGGGTTTGGGGCGAGCAGTACTTC. Its protein is CAWSVLDRVWGEQYF.

About this clone itself: Other DNA sequences of this sample code for an identical CDR3. The rearrangement joins TRBV20-1 to TRBJ2-3; D possibly corresponds to TRBD1 (6 bases). The CDR3 totals 11 residues. Germline V gives CDR1 DFQATT, CDR2 SNEGSKA (reference sequence). CDR3 residues: CSRQGTDTQYF. The CDR3 nucleotides are TGCAGCCGACAGGGCACAGATACGCAGTATTTT.

The V and J genes are TRBV18 and TRBJ1-3; D call uncertain. CDR3 length equals 15 residues. Trimming took off 2 bases at V and 0 bases at J, with 8 bases between the two ends. The V gene's germline CDR1 is KGHSH and CDR2 LQKENI. The CDR3 region has the DNA TGTGCCAGCTCACCAGAGGGCAGCTCTGGAAACACCATATATTTT. Translated: CASSPEGSSGNTIYF.

This clone has more than one count but fewer than ten. The chain is built from TRBV7-3 and TRBJ2-2, with 7 bases fitting TRBD1. Germline V CDR1 and CDR2: SGHTA, FQGTGA. V lost 4 bases to trimming and J lost 0 bases; unmatched junction nucleotides: 5. The CDR3 sequence is 16 residues long. CDR3: CASSSGQPTNTGELFF. CDR3 nucleotides: TGTGCCAGCAGCTCGGGACAGCCGACGAACACCGGGGAGCTGTTTTTT.

The chain recombines TRBV19 with TRBJ2-3, with a tentative D call TRBD2 (5 bases). Trimming stripped 5 bases from V and 6 bases from J, with 15 bases between. Germline CDR1 and CDR2: LNHDA and SQIVND (reference sequence). CDR3 length: 14 amino acids. The CDR3 spells CASSSGSGEDTQYF. The CDR3 nucleotides are TGTGCCAGTAGTTCGGGGTCTGGAGAGGATACGCAGTATTTT.

The CDR3: CASSDTSTNEKLFF. CDR3 coding DNA: TGCGCCAGCAGTGATACATCAACTAATGAAAAACTGTTTTTT. The J gene is TRBJ1-4, the V gene TRBV10-2; D is unresolved. The germline V gene encodes CDR1 WSHSY and CDR2 SAAADI. The CDR3 length is 14 residues. Trimming pared 3 bases from V and 0 bases from J, leaving 5 bases between.

CDR3 nucleotides: TGCAGCGTTGAGAGCGGCTACACCTTC. It encodes CSVESGYTF. This chain uses TRBV29-1 with TRBJ1-2; D not certain. The CDR3 sequence is 9 residues long. The germline V and J ends were trimmed by 3 bases and 8 bases, with 4 bases remaining between them. Germline CDR1 and CDR2: SQVTM and ANQGSEA.

The CDR3 region is CASRTGVVNTEAFF. Here the CDR3 DNA reads TGTGCCAGCAGGACGGGTGTAGTAAACACTGAAGCTTTCTTT. The chain links TRBV28 to TRBJ1-1; D gene ambiguous. The V end lost 6 bases, the J end lost 2 bases, and 13 bases lay between the germline ends. Germline V gene lookup returns CDR1 MDHEN and CDR2 SYDVKM. The CDR3 covers 14 residues.

The genes are TRBV7-2 and TRBJ2-3; maybe TRBD1 (6 bases). The germline V and J ends were trimmed by 5 bases and 8 bases, with 20 bases remaining between them. The CDR3 runs 15 residues. Germline lookup yields CDR1 SGHTA and CDR2 FQGNSA. CDR3 nucleotides: TGTGCCAGCAGCCCACCCCCGAGGGGGTTGGGTACGCAGTATTTT. It translates to CASSPPPRGLGTQYF.

CDR3 nucleotides: TGTGCCAGCAGCCAGATACGCGGGAGGGCCGGCCACGAGCAGTACTTC. Amino acids: CASSQIRGRAGHEQYF. The chain employs TRBV27 and TRBJ2-7; the match to TRBD2 covers 9 bases. The CDR3 is 16 amino acids. The germline V gene has CDR1 MNHEY and CDR2 SMNVEV (reference sequence). The junction had 14 bases not matched to a gene; V was cut back by 6 bases and J by 5 bases.

About this clone itself: Compared with germline, one end of the junction differs, possibly owing to a read error. This CDR3 reads CSVGQGIVNYGYTF. The CDR3 coding sequence is TGCTCGGTCGGACAGGGGATTGTTAACTATGGCTACACCTTC. The chain recombines TRBV30 with TRBJ1-2; 9 nucleotides align to TRBD1. CDR3 length: 14 residues. Germline V gene sequence: CDR1 GTSNPN, CDR2 SVGIG (reference sequence).

This chain joins TRBV5-1 and TRBJ2-5; TRBD2 agrees at 13 bases. Germline V gives CDR1 SGHRS, CDR2 YFSETQ. J lost 1 base, V lost 2 bases, and 2 bases had no gene match. The CDR3 is 16 residues long. The CDR3 reads CASSLRLAGGQETQYF. The CDR3 DNA follows: TGCGCCAGCAGCTTAAGACTAGCGGGGGGCCAAGAGACCCAGTACTTC.

V is TRBV29-1 and J is TRBJ2-3, with TRBD2 as a possible D gene (6 bases). CDR3 length equals 12 residues. Looked up from germline, CDR1 is SQVTM and CDR2 is ANQGSEA. Trimming cost V 3 bases and J 6 bases, with 10 bases left between them. The CDR3 sequence is CSVEFLADTQYF. CDR3 in DNA: TGCAGCGTTGAGTTTCTAGCGGATACGCAGTATTTT.

This clone was observed once. The genes are TRBV4-2 and TRBJ1-6, with D uncertain. Looked up from germline, CDR1 is LGHNA and CDR2 is YNFKEQ. The CDR3 has 14 residues. V was shortened by 4 bases and J by 7 bases, with 11 bases between the two germline ends. This CDR3 reads CASSRTDYNSPLHF. The CDR3 DNA sequence: TGTGCCAGCAGCCGGACGGACTACAATTCACCCCTCCACTTT.

The chain is built from TRBV10-3 and TRBJ2-3, with TRBD2 identical over 10 bases. V gave up 3 bases and J gave up 1 base; unmatched junction bases: 4. Looked up from germline, CDR1 is ENHRY and CDR2 is SYGVKD. The CDR3 extends over 16 amino acids. CDR3 region: CAISENGLAGTDTQYF. For the CDR3, the DNA is TGTGCCATCAGTGAAAATGGACTAGCGGGCACAGATACGCAGTATTTT.

This clone was seen a few times. The chain joins TRBV5-5 to TRBJ2-7; 11 bases are a match to TRBD2. V gave up 1 base and J gave up 5 bases; unmatched junction bases: 8. CDR1 is SGHKS and CDR2 is YYEKEE in the germline V gene (reference sequence). The CDR3 has 16 residues. CDR3: CASSLSSGGPRHEQYF. The CDR3, as DNA: TGTGCCAGCAGCTTGTCTAGCGGGGGGCCTCGGCACGAGCAGTACTTC. Full variable domain (rest looked up from reference TRBV5-5 and TRBJ2-7): DAGVTQSPTHLIKTRGQQVTLRCSPISGHKSVSWYQQVLGQGPQFIFQYYEKEERGRGNFPDRFSARQFPNYSSELNVNALLLGDSALYLCASSLSSGGPRHEQYFGPGTRLTVT.

The chain carries TRBV9 and TRBJ2-2; TRBD1 might be the D (6 bases). The CDR3 extends over 14 amino acids. Trimming shortened V by 2 bases and J by 3 bases, and 8 bases separated the two germline ends. The germline V gene has CDR1 SGDLS and CDR2 YYNGEE. The CDR3 loop is CASSVAGDTGELFF. The CDR3 nucleotides are TGTGCCAGCAGCGTGGCAGGGGACACCGGGGAGCTGTTTTTT.

The genes are TRBV5-1 and TRBJ2-5; a weak D match, TRBD2 (6 bases). This CDR3 has 16 residues. From germline, CDR1 is SGHRS and CDR2 YFSETQ. Between the trimmed V and J ends, which lost 5 bases and 5 bases, there was a span of 22 bases. In nucleotides, the CDR3 is TGCGCCAGCAGACTTACCGGGACTTTTGCTTTTGAGACCCAGTACTTC. Encoded protein: CASRLTGTFAFETQYF.

A few counts support this clone. The CDR3 is CASCHSIYEQYF. In nucleotides, the CDR3 is TGTGCCAGCTGTCACAGTATCTACGAGCAGTACTTC. The chain uses TRBV6-1 and TRBJ2-7; no definite D call. V was clipped by 8 bases and J by 3 bases, with 11 bases between them. CDR3 length equals 12 residues. CDR1 and CDR2 from the germline V gene are MNHNS and SASEGT.

V and J are TRBV2 and TRBJ1-6; 8 bases are a match to TRBD1. Germline trimming cut 6 bases from V and 7 bases from J; bases unmatched to any gene: 8. CDR1 is SNHLY and CDR2 is FYNNEI in the germline V gene. The CDR3 totals 15 residues. The CDR3 DNA follows: TGTGCCAGCAGAATAGGACAGGGTGGCAATTCACCCCTCCACTTT. This translates into CASRIGQGGNSPLHF.

CDR3 region: CASSITRQGRYEQYF. The CDR3 DNA reads TGTGCCAGCAGTATTACCCGACAGGGGAGGTACGAGCAGTACTTC. The genes are TRBV28 and TRBJ2-7, with 8 bases that match TRBD1. The germline V gene encodes CDR1 MDHEN and CDR2 SYDVKM. Trimming cost V 5 bases and J 4 bases; bases outside gene matches: 10. The CDR3 totals 15 residues.

This clone has more than one count but fewer than ten. The sample has other DNA sequences that encode this CDR3 too. The chain couples TRBV29-1 to TRBJ1-1; no firm D call. Germline V gives CDR1 SQVTM, CDR2 ANQGSEA. Deletions cut 4 bases from V and 1 base from J, with 10 bases between. The CDR3 is made up of 13 amino acids. The CDR3, as DNA: TGCAGCGTTGGTCGGCAGGAGAACACTGAAGCTTTCTTT. It yields the protein CSVGRQENTEAFF.

CDR3 in amino acids: CASSGGQGLDEQYF. The CDR3 nucleotides are TGTGCCAGCAGCGGGGGACAGGGTTTAGACGAGCAGTACTTC. V usage is TRBV9 and J usage is TRBJ2-7; 9 bases agree with TRBD1. The V and J ends lost 3 bases and 5 bases, in that order; junction bases with no gene match: 6. The germline V gene encodes CDR1 SGDLS and CDR2 YYNGEE. CDR3 size: 14 residues.

This clone was found a few times. The chain employs TRBV4-1 and TRBJ1-5; D gene unclear. The germline CDR1 and CDR2 sequences are MGHRA and YSYEKL. CDR3 length: 15 residues. The V gene lost 2 bases and the J gene lost 0 bases, with 8 bases spanning the gap. CDR3 amino acids: CASSQQEYSNQPQHF. The CDR3 nucleotides read TGCGCCAGCAGCCAACAGGAATATAGCAATCAGCCCCAGCATTTT.